A selection of T cell receptor beta chains follows, all from one sample in a study of type 1 regulatory T cells. TCRdb itself ran the reads through MiXCR, one entry per CDR3 protein. The table includes some 100,000 distinct CDR3 sequences, roughly 28% detected once. The sample consisted of CD4+ T cells, either the whole sample or a sorted fraction (not recorded which). These receptor sequences come from a human donor in good health. Each CDR3 is given with its conserved first and last residue. D genes are given only for firm matches. Clone size, where shown, is once, few, many, or a class for clones that have expanded.

TRBV5-1	TRBD2	-	TRBJ2-5	TGCGCCAGCAGAGGGACTAGCGGACAAGAGACCCAGTACTTC	CASRGTSGQETQYF
TRBV12-5	-	-	TRBJ2-5	TGTGCTAGTGGAACCTCCCAGGGGGAGACCCAGTACTTC	CASGTSQGETQYF
TRBV7-2	TRBD2	few	TRBJ2-5	TGTGCCAGCAGCTTAGCCAGCGGGAGACTCTTAGAGACCCAGTACTTC	CASSLASGRLLETQYF
TRBV7-3	TRBD2	-	TRBJ2-1	TGTGCCAGCAGCCCATTAGCGGGTCCCTACAATGAGCAGTTCTTC	CASSPLAGPYNEQFF
TRBV3-1	TRBD2	medium-sized	TRBJ2-3	TGTGCCAGCAGCCAAGAAAATCTGGCGGGAGGGCCGTATACGCAGTATTTT	CASSQENLAGGPYTQYF
TRBV10-3	TRBD2	few	TRBJ2-7	TGTGCCCTTGGGACTAGCGGAACCTACGAGCAGTACTTC	CALGTSGTYEQYF
TRBV5-1	-	-	TRBJ2-7	TGCGCCAGCAGCCAAGACGTCTACGAGCAGTACTTC	CASSQDVYEQYF
TRBV6-2/TRBV6-3	-	few	TRBJ2-7	TGTGCCAGCAGTCCCCACAGGACTTCTCACGAGCAGTACTTC	CASSPHRTSHEQYF
TRBV30	-	few	TRBJ1-2	TGTGCCTGGAGTCTACACCCCCCCCAGTATGGCTACACCTTC	CAWSLHPPQYGYTF
TRBV12-3/TRBV12-4	TRBD2	few	TRBJ2-3	TGTGCCAGCAGTTTGGGGCTAGCGGGACCAGATACGCAGTATTTT	CASSLGLAGPDTQYF
TRBV5-1	TRBD1	few	TRBJ2-7	TGCGCCAGCAGCTATTCTGGGGGACAGATGCTCTTC	CASSYSGGQMLF
TRBV20-1	-	-	TRBJ2-5	TGCAGTGAGGGCGGAAAAGAGACCCAGTACTTC	CSEGGKETQYF
TRBV7-2	-	-	TRBJ1-4	TGTGCCAGCAGTGGGAGTTCGGCAGCAACTAATGAAAAACTGTTTTTT	CASSGSSAATNEKLFF
TRBV7-9	TRBD2	once	TRBJ2-3	TGTGCCAGCAGCCAGGTAGCGGGAGTTGGCACAGATACGCAGTATTTT	CASSQVAGVGTDTQYF
TRBV6-1	-	-	TRBJ1-2	TGTGCCAGCAGTGAAGCTGGAGGGTATGGTGGCTACACCTTC	CASSEAGGYGGYTF
TRBV5-4	-	-	TRBJ1-6	TGTGCCAGCAGCTTCGAGGCCCAGAGGGATTCACCCCTCCACTTT	CASSFEAQRDSPLHF
TRBV7-9	TRBD1	-	TRBJ2-7	TGTGCCAGCAGCCTTAGGAGGGTGACAGGGGAGGTCCGAGTGAGTGAGCAGTACTTC	CASSLRRVTGEVRVSEQYF
TRBV12-3/TRBV12-4	-	-	TRBJ1-5	TGTGCCAGCAGTGCCCGGGGGGGACGCAATCAGCCCCAGCATTTT	CASSARGGRNQPQHF
TRBV6-2/TRBV6-3	-	once	TRBJ2-1	TGTGCCAGCTCTAAACGCATTGAGCAGTTCTTC	CASSKRIEQFF
TRBV7-8	-	-	TRBJ2-3	TGTGCCAGCAGCTTAGTACCGCCGGGGAATACGCAGTATTTT	CASSLVPPGNTQYF
TRBV7-2	TRBD2	-	TRBJ2-1	TGTGCCAGCATCCCAGGGCGGGAGCCGGGGTTCAATGAGCAGTTCTTC	CASIPGREPGFNEQFF
TRBV29-1	TRBD2	-	TRBJ2-4	TGCAGCGTTGTGGGACTAGCGGGAGGAAACATTCAGTACTTC	CSVVGLAGGNIQYF
TRBV4-3	-	-	TRBJ2-1	TGCGCCAGCAAAGTTGACGGCTCCTACAATGAGCAGTTCTTC	CASKVDGSYNEQFF
TRBV20-1	-	-	TRBJ2-7	TGCAGTGCTAATTTGATCGTGTCGGACGAGCAGTACTTC	CSANLIVSDEQYF
TRBV18	-	-	TRBJ2-7	TGTGCCAGCTCACCGGCTACGCGGACCTACGAGCAGTACTTC	CASSPATRTYEQYF
TRBV3-1	-	-	TRBJ2-7	TGTGCCAGCAGCCAAGATAGACTGTCCTACGAGCAGTACTTC	CASSQDRLSYEQYF
TRBV10-3	TRBD2	-	TRBJ2-3	TGTGCCACCAAAGTTCTTTCTAGCGGGAGAACAGATACGCAGTATTTT	CATKVLSSGRTDTQYF
TRBV28	TRBD1	-	TRBJ2-5	TGTGCCAGCAGTACGATACGGGACAGGGGAACGAAGCAGTACTTC	CASSTIRDRGTKQYF
TRBV7-8	-	-	TRBJ1-2	TGTGCCAGCAGCTTAGACAGGGTGGGCTATGGCTACACCTTC	CASSLDRVGYGYTF
TRBV15	TRBD1	-	TRBJ1-2	TGTGCCACCAGCAGGGACAGGGGGCGCGTTGGCTACACCTTC	CATSRDRGRVGYTF
TRBV29-1	-	few	TRBJ1-3	TGCAGCGTTGTCGGAAACTCTGGAAACACCATATATTTT	CSVVGNSGNTIYF
TRBV11-1	TRBD1	-	TRBJ1-4	TGTGCCAGCAGCCGGGGACAGGGTAACGAAAAACTGTTTTTT	CASSRGQGNEKLFF
TRBV27	TRBD1	few	TRBJ2-7	TGTGCCGCCGCAGGACAGGGGAGATCCTACGAGCAGTACTTC	CAAAGQGRSYEQYF
TRBV20-1	-	once	TRBJ2-6	TGCAGTGCTAGAGAGCGACAGCCCTCTGGGGCCAACGTCCTGACTTTC	CSARERQPSGANVLTF
TRBV20-1	TRBD2	-	TRBJ2-2	TGCAGTGGCGGGACTAGCGGAACCGGGGAGTTGTTTTTT	CSGGTSGTGELFF
TRBV4-1	-	few	TRBJ2-3	TGCGCCAGCAGCCAAGAGTCTCCCACAGATACGCAGTATTTT	CASSQESPTDTQYF
TRBV29-1	TRBD2	-	TRBJ2-7	TGCAGCGTTGGGGGCGGGGGCTCCTACGAGCAGTACTTC	CSVGGGGSYEQYF
TRBV19	TRBD2	-	TRBJ2-1	TGTGCCAGTAGAGGCGTGCGCGGGAGGGCCGTCCATGAGCAGTTCTTC	CASRGVRGRAVHEQFF
TRBV3-1	-	-	TRBJ2-7	TGTGCCAGCAGCCAAGCAAGGGGCCACGAGCAGTACTTC	CASSQARGHEQYF
TRBV5-1	TRBD2	-	TRBJ2-7	TGCGCCAGCAGCTTGGCACGTGCGGGAGGTCTCTACGAGCAGTACTTC	CASSLARAGGLYEQYF
TRBV6-1	TRBD2	-	TRBJ2-2	TGTGCCAGCCGGACTAGCGCCACCGGGGAGCTGTTTTTT	CASRTSATGELFF
TRBV7-2	TRBD2	few	TRBJ2-7	TGTGCCAGCAGCTCAAACGGGAGGGCCGTCTTCGAGCAGTACTTC	CASSSNGRAVFEQYF
TRBV7-2	TRBD2	-	TRBJ2-2	TGTGCCAGCAGCTTAGTAGCGGGAGGTATAAACACCGGGGAGCTGTTTTTT	CASSLVAGGINTGELFF
TRBV12-5	-	-	TRBJ2-1	TGTGCTAGTGGTTTGACTAGTTACAATGAGCAGTTCTTC	CASGLTSYNEQFF
TRBV7-2	-	many	TRBJ2-1	TGTGCCAGCAGCTTAGCTAGCGGTTATGAGCAGTTCTTC	CASSLASGYEQFF